The 30 T cell receptor beta chains given below trace back to one sample, sequenced in a study of blood T cell repertoires in COVID-19 (dated by TCRdb to 2020 to 2022). The library relied on the immunoSEQ multiplex PCR assay. The clones in this table, taken by TCRdb from immuneACCESS, are in-frame only. Not every clone is retained; where verified, under half of the shortfall comes from an unresolved V gene, and the cause of the rest is unknown. The sample table holds 200,000 to 300,000 clones, of which around 82% were seen once. The ten largest clones take up less than 4% of the sample. Material for sequencing was PBMCs or T cells enriched from blood (not recorded which). The receptors stem from a woman in her thirties or forties who had been exposed to COVID-19.

The J gene is TRBJ1-2, the V gene TRBV10-3; 7 bases line up with TRBD1. The germline gives CDR1 ENHRY, CDR2 SYGVKD. V gave up 6 bases and J gave up 4 bases; unmatched junction bases: 14. The CDR3 sequence is 16 residues long. The CDR3, as DNA: TGTGCCATCAGGGGGACAGTAACCCTCGATATCTATGGCTACACCTTC. This translates into CAIRGTVTLDIYGYTF.

The rearrangement joins TRBV2 to TRBJ2-5, with D possibly matching TRBD2 (6 bases). The CDR3 has 15 residues. Germline assignment: CDR1 SNHLY and CDR2 FYNNEI. Trimming removed 7 bases from V and 1 base from J, with 16 bases in between. CDR3 nucleotides: TGTGCCAGCACGTACGGTGGCGGGGCCCAAGAGACCCAGTACTTC. Its translation is CASTYGGGAQETQYF.

The gene calls are TRBV27 and TRBJ2-7, with D tentatively TRBD1 (6 bases). V lost 6 bases and J 2 bases, leaving 8 bases between the germline ends. CDR1 is MNHEY, CDR2 SMNVEV, per germline (reference sequence). The CDR3 has 12 residues. In DNA form, the CDR3 reads TGTGCCAGCAGGGGACAAACCTACGAGCAGTACTTC. Amino acid sequence: CASRGQTYEQYF.

This chain joins TRBV28 and TRBJ1-2; 7 nucleotides align to TRBD1. This CDR3 spans 13 amino acids. The trim removed 8 bases at V and 0 bases at J, leaving 3 bases unmatched. Germline loops: CDR1 MDHEN, CDR2 SYDVKM. The CDR3 protein is CASLGTANYGYTF. The CDR3 DNA follows: TGTGCCAGCCTCGGGACAGCTAACTATGGCTACACCTTC.

This clone was seen a single time. This specimen includes other DNA sequences encoding the same CDR3. DNA for the CDR3: TGTGCCAGCAGTTTCGGCGGGGCTGGAAACACCATATATTTT. It specifies CASSFGGAGNTIYF. This chain joins TRBV28 and TRBJ1-3; D gene ambiguous. Looked up from germline, CDR1 is MDHEN and CDR2 is SYDVKM. This CDR3 is built from 14 residues. The V gene lost 3 bases and the J gene lost 2 bases, with 8 bases spanning the gap.

This clone showed up just a few times. The chain recombines TRBV11-2 with TRBJ2-3; D is perhaps TRBD1 (6 bases). This CDR3 comprises 12 residues. V was cut by 5 bases and J by 6 bases, with 9 bases left in between. Germline CDR1 is SGHAT and CDR2 is FQNNGV. CDR3 sequence: CASSPGADTQYF. The CDR3 bases are TGTGCCAGCAGCCCAGGGGCGGATACGCAGTATTTT.

The chain uses TRBV20-1 and TRBJ1-1; D ambiguous. The CDR3 extends over 12 amino acids. Trimming left V 3 bases short and J 4 bases short, with 9 bases between. Germline values: CDR1 DFQATT, CDR2 SNEGSKA (reference sequence). The CDR3 loop is CSASSEGTEAFF. The CDR3 DNA is TGCAGTGCTAGTTCGGAGGGCACTGAAGCTTTCTTT.

The rearrangement joins TRBV19 to TRBJ1-1, with 8 bases matching TRBD1. The trim removed 1 base at V and 3 bases at J, leaving 7 bases unmatched. The CDR3 spans 16 residues. Germline-derived CDR1 and CDR2 are LNHDA and SQIVND (reference sequence). In DNA form, the CDR3 reads TGTGCCAGTAGTATAGTGTCCAGGGGGCTACACACTGAAGCTTTCTTT. It is translated as CASSIVSRGLHTEAFF.

The rearrangement links TRBV5-3 to TRBJ1-3; D ambiguous. TRBV5-3 is filed as an ORF, its function uncertain. The V end was cut by 4 bases, the J end by 4 bases, with 9 bases between. The length of the CDR3 is 13 residues. In DNA, the CDR3 is TGTGCCAGAAGCACTATAAACGGAAACACCATATATTTT. Amino acids: CARSTINGNTIYF.

The rearrangement uses TRBV27 and TRBJ2-1; D is possibly TRBD1 (5 bases). The V end was cut by 6 bases, the J end by 3 bases, with 12 bases between. This CDR3 contains 14 residues. Looked up from germline, CDR1 is MNHEY and CDR2 is SMNVEV (reference sequence). CDR3 nucleotides: TGTGCCAGCAGCGACAGAAACGTCTACAATGAGCAGTTCTTC. As protein: CASSDRNVYNEQFF.

This chain connects TRBV20-1 to TRBJ1-2, with 8 bases identical to TRBD1. This CDR3 contains 12 residues. The germline gives CDR1 DFQATT, CDR2 SNEGSKA (reference sequence). V dropped 5 bases and J dropped 11; count of bases not matched to a gene: 10. The DNA for the CDR3 is TGCAGTGCTGGTGGGACAGGCGGGGGGTACACCTTC. It encodes CSAGGTGGGYTF.

CDR3 bases: TGTGCCAGCAGTGACTCTCAGGGAAACACTGAAGCTTTCTTT. Its protein product is CASSDSQGNTEAFF. The V and J genes are TRBV6-4 and TRBJ1-1; perhaps TRBD1 as D (5 bases). The V end lost 0 bases, the J end lost 2 bases, and 7 bases lay between the germline ends. The CDR3 totals 14 residues. CDR1 and CDR2 (germline): MRHNA, SNTAGT.

The chain joins TRBV3-1 (or the pseudogene TRBV3-2) to TRBJ2-3; TRBD2 might be the D (5 bases). CDR1 is LGHDT and CDR2 is YNNKEL in the germline V gene (reference sequence). CDR3 length equals 15 residues. Trimming left V 0 bases short and J 1 base short, with 8 bases between. CDR3 sequence reads: CASSQDLRGTDTQYF. The CDR3 DNA reads as TGTGCCAGCAGCCAAGATTTGCGGGGCACAGATACGCAGTATTTT.

V and J are TRBV27 and TRBJ1-4; TRBD1 agrees at 8 bases. V lost 4 bases, J lost 11 bases, and 12 bases stayed unmatched. Germline assignment: CDR1 MNHEY and CDR2 SMNVEV (reference sequence). The CDR3 runs 15 residues. CDR3 residues: CASSSSGTGTYKLFF. In nucleotides, the CDR3 is TGTGCCAGCAGTTCGTCCGGGACAGGAACGTATAAACTGTTTTTT.

CDR3 loop: CASSRLASSYNEQFF. The CDR3 bases are TGTGCCAGCAGCCGGCTAGCCAGCTCCTACAATGAGCAGTTCTTC. The J gene is TRBJ2-1, the V gene TRBV11-3; possibly TRBD2 for D (5 bases). V was shortened by 5 bases and J by 0 bases, with 11 bases between the two germline ends. The germline V gene has CDR1 SGHNT and CDR2 YENEEA. The CDR3 covers 15 residues.

This sequence joins TRBV11-2 and TRBJ1-2, with TRBD1 matching over 7 bases. The CDR3 is 15 residues long. The J segment lost 2 bases and the V segment lost 4 bases, leaving 7 bases of the junction unmatched. CDR1 is SGHAT, CDR2 FQNNGV, per germline. CDR3 sequence reads: CASSSRSTGNYGYTF. CDR3 sequence (DNA): TGTGCCAGCAGCTCTCGTTCGACAGGGAACTATGGCTACACCTTC.

The chain links TRBV29-1 to TRBJ1-1; D unresolved. Germline lookup yields CDR1 SQVTM and CDR2 ANQGSEA. This CDR3 contains 15 residues. With 7 bases removed from V and 4 bases from J, the gap between germline ends came to 22 bases. The CDR3 DNA reads TGCAGCGCTCGGGAGGGTGGAGGGTTGGGCACTGAAGCTTTCTTT. This translates into CSAREGGGLGTEAFF. The variable domain in full, completed from reference TRBV29-1 and TRBJ1-1, reads SAVISQKPSRDICQRGTSLTIQCQVDSQVTMMFWYRQQPGQSLTLIATANQGSEATYESGFVIDKFPISRPNLTFSTLTVSNMSPEDSSIYLCSAREGGGLGTEAFFGQGTRLTVV.

This chain joins TRBV29-1 and TRBJ1-3, with 7 positions matching TRBD1. Trimming removed 2 bases from V and 2 bases from J; junction bases left unmatched: 6. The CDR3 extends over 15 amino acids. CDR1 SQVTM and CDR2 ANQGSEA come from the germline V gene. CDR3 in amino acids: CSVERQGEAGNTIYF. As DNA, the CDR3 is TGCAGCGTTGAACGGCAGGGGGAGGCTGGAAACACCATATATTTT.

The chain has TRBV3-1 (or the pseudogene TRBV3-2) and TRBJ2-1; 10 bases agree with TRBD2. Germline CDR1 and CDR2: LGHDT and YNNKEL (reference sequence). The CDR3 loop spans 15 amino acids. The V segment lost 6 bases and the J segment 5 bases; nucleotides outside the gene matches: 7. In DNA, the CDR3 is TGTGCCAGCAGTCGTAGCGGGGGGCAAGACAATGAGCAGTTCTTC. Residues: CASSRSGGQDNEQFF.

The chain employs TRBV10-1 and TRBJ2-3, with 9 bases aligning to TRBD2. The V segment lost 4 bases and the J segment 4 bases; nucleotides outside the gene matches: 9. This CDR3 spans 16 amino acids. Germline V lookup: CDR1 WNHNN, CDR2 SYGVQD (reference sequence). The CDR3 DNA is TGCGCCAGCAGTGTGGGCGGGGGGGCCTTTTCAGATACGCAGTATTTT. The encoded protein is CASSVGGGAFSDTQYF.

This clone turned up a few times. This chain joins TRBV18 and TRBJ2-1, with 8 positions matching TRBD2. After removal of 6 bases from V and 0 bases from J, the junction contained 13 bases not matched to a gene. The V gene's germline CDR1 is KGHSH and CDR2 LQKENI. The CDR3 has 18 residues. The DNA of the CDR3 is TGTGCCAGCTCCCCGACTAGCGTAAAGGGCAGCTCCTACAATGAGCAGTTCTTC. Translating gives CASSPTSVKGSSYNEQFF.

J is TRBJ1-1 and V is TRBV7-9, with TRBD1 matching over 8 bases. The CDR3 has 14 amino acids. CDR1 is SEHNR, CDR2 FQNEAQ, per germline (reference sequence). The J segment lost 1 base and the V segment lost 7 bases, leaving 5 bases of the junction unmatched. The DNA for the CDR3 is TGTGCCAGCACCCGGACAGGGAGGAACACTGAAGCTTTCTTT. This translates into CASTRTGRNTEAFF.

The chain joins TRBV5-1 to TRBJ2-1; 8 bases match TRBD2. Germline-derived CDR1 and CDR2 are SGHRS and YFSETQ. Trimming removed 3 bases from V and 6 bases from J; junction bases left unmatched: 11. The CDR3 covers 16 residues. CDR3 bases: TGCGCCAGCAGCTCCTCCGTCGTTAGCGGGGCCAATGAGCAGTTCTTC. It codes for CASSSSVVSGANEQFF.

The chain carries TRBV11-1 and TRBJ1-2; a weak D match, TRBD1 (5 bases). The CDR3 consists of 14 residues. Germline lookup yields CDR1 SGHAT and CDR2 FQDESV (reference sequence). Trimming removed 1 base at V and 2 bases at J, with 8 bases between. The CDR3 here is CASSLDGGNYGYTF. The DNA of the CDR3 is TGTGCCAGCAGCTTAGACGGGGGGAACTATGGCTACACCTTC. Combining the CDR3 with reference TRBV11-1 and TRBJ1-2 gives the whole variable domain EAEVAQSPRYKITEKSQAVAFWCDPISGHATLYWYRQILGQGPELLVQFQDESVVDDSQLPKDRFSAERLKGVDSTLKIQPAELGDSAMYLCASSLDGGNYGYTFGSGTRLTVV.

The CDR3 here is CSAADRNTEAFF. CDR3 nucleotides: TGCAGCGCAGCGGACAGGAACACTGAAGCTTTCTTT. The chain recombines TRBV29-1 with TRBJ1-1, with a possible D match to TRBD1 (6 bases). Germline V gene sequence: CDR1 SQVTM, CDR2 ANQGSEA. The CDR3 sequence is 12 residues long. Trimming removed 7 bases at V and 1 base at J, with 10 bases between.

This chain uses TRBV6-5 with TRBJ1-5; 10 bases are a match to TRBD1. Per the germline V gene, CDR1 is MNHEY and CDR2 is SVGAGI. V lost 6 bases and J lost 7; bases outside the gene matches: 9. The CDR3 length is 15 residues. The CDR3 loop reads CASRPKTGGWQPQHF. The CDR3 DNA follows: TGTGCCAGCAGACCCAAGACAGGGGGCTGGCAGCCCCAGCATTTT.

The J gene is TRBJ2-3, the V gene TRBV6-5; tentatively, D is TRBD1 (6 bases). CDR1 is MNHEY, CDR2 SVGAGI, per germline. This CDR3 has 12 residues. Trimming cost V 8 bases and J 3 bases, with 9 bases left between them. The CDR3 loop is CASGQGTDTQYF. The CDR3 coding sequence is TGTGCCAGCGGGCAGGGGACAGATACGCAGTATTTT.

This clone was counted only a few times. V and J are TRBV7-3 and TRBJ2-2; 8 nucleotides align to TRBD2. J was trimmed by 4 bases and V by 1 base; bases with no gene match: 2. The CDR3 sequence is 15 residues long. CDR1 is SGHTA and CDR2 is FQGTGA in the germline V gene. The CDR3 DNA follows: TGTGCCAGCAGCTTAAACGCGGGGGGCACCGGGGAGCTGTTTTTT. It translates to CASSLNAGGTGELFF. Together with reference TRBV7-3 and TRBJ2-2, the CDR3 gives the full variable domain: GAGVSQTPSNKVTEKGKYVELRCDPISGHTALYWYRQSLGQGPEFLIYFQGTGAADDSGLPNDRFFAVRPEGSVSTLKIQRTERGDSAVYLCASSLNAGGTGELFFGEGSRLTVL.

The chain employs TRBV5-1 and TRBJ2-5; 8 bases match TRBD2. CDR1 and CDR2 (germline): SGHRS, YFSETQ. The junction had 7 bases not matched to a gene; V was cut back by 2 bases and J by 4 bases. This CDR3 spans 15 amino acids. The CDR3 loop is CASSFRGLVGETQYF. The CDR3 nucleotides read TGCGCCAGCAGCTTTCGGGGACTAGTTGGAGAGACCCAGTACTTC.

The rearrangement uses TRBV28 and TRBJ1-2; weak D call: TRBD1 (6 bases). Per the germline V gene, CDR1 is MDHEN and CDR2 is SYDVKM. Trimming cost V 4 bases and J 0 bases, with 12 bases left between them. This CDR3 region has 15 residues. CDR3 region: CASSSLRQANYGYTF. The CDR3 bases are TGTGCCAGCAGTTCACTTAGACAGGCTAACTATGGCTACACCTTC.